This is a list of T cell receptor beta chains from one sample in a study of PD-L1 blockade in urothelial cancer. Data came from immunoSEQ multiplex PCR; TCRdb stores just in-frame clones and leaves some out. The sample shows about 84,000 clones, 82% of them seen only once. The sequenced sample was PBMCs, obtained around atezolizumab (anti-PD-L1) treatment. The source of these receptors is a man in his 70s with urothelial cancer. Both conserved end residues are part of each CDR3. D genes are given only for firm matches. Some rows have no size entry. The others give once, few or many, or a class for an expanded clone.

V	D	J	size	DNA	CDR3
TRBV5-1	NA	TRBJ2-1	NA	TGCGCCAGCAGCTTGCGGGGTTACGAGCAGTTCTTC	CASSLRGYEQFF
TRBV11-3	NA	TRBJ2-1	NA	TGTGCCAGCAGCCCATTTTTCGGGAGCAGCTCCTACAATGAGCAGTTCTTC	CASSPFFGSSSYNEQFF
TRBV6-1	TRBD1	TRBJ1-2	NA	TGTGCCAGCAGTGGACCCGGGACAGGGGGCGCGGGGAACTATGGCTACACCTTC	CASSGPGTGGAGNYGYTF
TRBV10-1	NA	TRBJ1-2	NA	TGCGCCAGATGGTCGGAGGGAATGGATCACCACTATGGCTACACCTTC	CARWSEGMDHHYGYTF
TRBV19	TRBD1	TRBJ1-5	few	TGTGCCAGTAGGCTCAAGGGGGCAGGAGGCCAGCCCCAGCATTTT	CASRLKGAGGQPQHF
TRBV30	NA	TRBJ2-1	NA	TGTGCCTGGAGTGCTTACAATGAGCAGTTCTTC	CAWSAYNEQFF
TRBV5-1	TRBD1	TRBJ2-7	NA	TGCGCCAGCAGCTCCGACAGGGTAAACTACGAGCAGTACTTC	CASSSDRVNYEQYF
TRBV18	NA	TRBJ1-1	NA	TGTGCCAGCTCACCACGGGCTGGGCCGGACACTGAAGCTTTCTTT	CASSPRAGPDTEAFF
TRBV2	TRBD2	TRBJ2-2	NA	TGTGCCAGCAGATCGGGGGGTGTCGGGGAGCTGTTTTTT	CASRSGGVGELFF
TRBV25-1	NA	TRBJ2-3	NA	TGTGCCAGCAGTGACAGGGTATCAACAGATACGCAGTATTTT	CASSDRVSTDTQYF
TRBV29-1	TRBD1	TRBJ1-2	NA	TGCAGCGCGACCCGACAGGGAGGATATGGCTACACCTTC	CSATRQGGYGYTF
TRBV5-8	NA	TRBJ1-1	NA	TGTGCCAGCAGCCGGGGGGCAACTTTGAACACTGAAGCTTTCTTT	CASSRGATLNTEAFF
TRBV7-6	NA	TRBJ1-1	NA	TGTGCCAGCAGCTTAGGGGGGGGGAGGAGAAACACTGAAGCTTTCTTT	CASSLGGGRRNTEAFF
TRBV19	NA	TRBJ1-1	NA	TGTGCCAGTATGATGGGAGGGAAGTTGCGCACTGAAGCTTTCTTT	CASMMGGKLRTEAFF
TRBV7-3	NA	TRBJ1-2	NA	TGTGCCAGCAGTCGTGACCCGACGGACTACTATGGCTACACCTTC	CASSRDPTDYYGYTF
TRBV9	NA	TRBJ2-3	NA	TGTGCCAGCAGCGTAGATCCCGGTCCCTATACGCAGTATTTT	CASSVDPGPYTQYF
TRBV6-6	TRBD2	TRBJ2-1	NA	TGTGCCAGCAGGCCAGGTCGCGGGGGCAATGAGCAGTTCTTC	CASRPGRGGNEQFF
TRBV5-8	TRBD1	TRBJ1-4	once	TGTGCCAGCAGCCTCAAAGGACAGGGACGTGAAAAACTGTTTTTT	CASSLKGQGREKLFF
TRBV6-1	NA	TRBJ1-5	NA	TGTGCCAGCAGTGAATTCACGAGGGACAATCAGCCCCAGCATTTT	CASSEFTRDNQPQHF
TRBV27	TRBD1	TRBJ2-7	NA	TGTGCCAGCAGTATCGGGGACAGAACCTACGAGCAGTACTTC	CASSIGDRTYEQYF
TRBV10-3	TRBD1	TRBJ2-3	few	TGTGCCATCAGCTACAGGGGGTTAGCGGCAAGCACAGATACGCAGTATTTT	CAISYRGLAASTDTQYF
TRBV6-6	NA	TRBJ2-6	NA	TGTGCCAGCAGCCTCAGGGCTGGGGCCAACGTCCTGACTTTC	CASSLRAGANVLTF
TRBV18	TRBD1	TRBJ2-7	NA	TGTGCCAGCTCACCTCGACAGGGGGCCTACGAGCAGTACTTC	CASSPRQGAYEQYF
TRBV6-4	TRBD2	TRBJ2-1	few	TGTGCCAGCAGTGACGGGACTAGCGGGAATGAGCAGTTCTTC	CASSDGTSGNEQFF
TRBV14	NA	TRBJ2-7	NA	TGTGCCAGCAGCTTCAAGATGACTAGTTGGTCCTACGAGCAGTACTTC	CASSFKMTSWSYEQYF
TRBV18	NA	TRBJ1-2	NA	TGTGCCAGCTCACCAAGCGGGAATAAAGTGGGCTACACCTTC	CASSPSGNKVGYTF
TRBV7-7	NA	TRBJ2-7	NA	TGTGCTAGCAGCTTTCCCCGTTTGGCCAGGGGCTCCTACGAGCAGTACTTC	CASSFPRLARGSYEQYF
TRBV19	NA	TRBJ2-3	NA	TGTGCCAGTAGTATACCGGGGGTTAAAGATACGCAGTATTTT	CASSIPGVKDTQYF
TRBV19	NA	TRBJ2-1	NA	TGTGCCAGTAGTATGATCTGGGCAGGGGCTAATGAGCAGTTCTTC	CASSMIWAGANEQFF
TRBV5-4	TRBD2	TRBJ2-3	NA	TGTGCCAGTGACCTAGCGGGGACCCCAGATACGCAGTATTTT	CASDLAGTPDTQYF
TRBV2	TRBD1	TRBJ1-2	NA	TGTGCCAGCAGTGGGGGACAGGGCTTTGACTATGGCTACACCTTC	CASSGGQGFDYGYTF
TRBV7-2	NA	TRBJ1-4	NA	TGTGCCAGCAGCTTACGGGGTGGGCAGACTAATGAAAAACTGTTTTTT	CASSLRGGQTNEKLFF
TRBV7-8	NA	TRBJ2-5	NA	TGTGCCAGCAGCTTAGTGGGGAGTGGGGAGACCCAGTACTTC	CASSLVGSGETQYF
TRBV7-9	NA	TRBJ1-1	NA	TGTGCCAGCAGCCCGGGGGGGGTAGAAGCTTTCTTT	CASSPGGVEAFF
TRBV5-1	TRBD2	TRBJ2-7	NA	TGCGCCAGCAGCGACCTAGCGGGCGGTGGCTACGAGCAGTACTTC	CASSDLAGGGYEQYF
TRBV29-1	TRBD1	TRBJ2-3	NA	TGCAGCGGTCGGCCCACCCAGGGACAGGGGCTGCCAGATACGCAGTATTTT	CSGRPTQGQGLPDTQYF
TRBV7-9	TRBD2	TRBJ2-1	NA	TGTGCCAGCAGCTTCCAGCGGGGGGGCGCTGAGCAGTTCTTC	CASSFQRGGAEQFF
TRBV5-4	TRBD1	TRBJ1-3	NA	TGTGCCAGCAGCAAGGACAGGCTCGGAAACACCATATATTTT	CASSKDRLGNTIYF
TRBV5-1	TRBD2	TRBJ2-1	NA	TGCGCCAGCAGCTTGGCTCCTAGCGGGGCCTACAATGAGCAGTTCTTC	CASSLAPSGAYNEQFF
TRBV19	NA	TRBJ1-2	NA	TGTGCCAGTAGTATACAGGCGGGGCTGACCTATGGCTACACCTTC	CASSIQAGLTYGYTF
TRBV5-1	TRBD2	TRBJ2-1	NA	TGCGCCAGCAGCCTGATGACTAGCGGGGGGGTTGGTGATGAGCAGTTCTTC	CASSLMTSGGVGDEQFF
TRBV30	TRBD1	TRBJ1-1	NA	TGTGCCTGGACCATGGACAGGGGGCCCTTTAACACTGAAGCTTTCTTT	CAWTMDRGPFNTEAFF
TRBV12-5	TRBD2	TRBJ2-2	NA	TGTGCTAGTGGTTTAGGCCGGGGGGAGGTCGGGGAGCTGTTTTTT	CASGLGRGEVGELFF
TRBV5-4	TRBD2	TRBJ2-5	medium-sized	TGTGCCAGCAGCTTGGTGGGGGGGGTGGACCAAGAGACCCAGTACTTC	CASSLVGGVDQETQYF
TRBV6-5	NA	TRBJ2-4	NA	TGTGCCAGCAGCCGCATGGACAGAGCCAAAAACATTCAGTACTTC	CASSRMDRAKNIQYF